This T cell receptor beta chain derives from a study of PD-1 blockade in classical Hodgkin lymphoma. Comments on this clone: No antigen is known for it.

Libraries were prepared by immunoSEQ multiplex PCR; TCRdb keeps only in-frame clonotypes and omits some of them. The sample shows some 46,000 clones, less than 85% of them seen only once. Study results and limitations: Lower baseline TCR diversity marked trial partial responders and progressors.

Each patient's relapse followed autologous stem cell transplantation, and brentuximab vedotin exposure varied. Classification of best responses gave complete response, partial response or progressive disease. The specimen was peripheral blood mononuclear cells (PBMCs), collected before the second cycle of nivolumab. The TCR was taken from a human donor with classical Hodgkin lymphoma.

The CDR3 here is CASSSWSSSYEQYF. DNA for the CDR3: TGTGCCAGCAGCTCTTGGTCATCCTCCTACGAGCAGTACTTC. The chain has TRBV7-2 and TRBJ2-7, with D unclear. Germline V gene data show CDR1 as SGHTA and CDR2 as FQGNSA. The CDR3 runs 14 residues. Trimming took off 4 bases at V and 0 bases at J, with 10 bases between the two ends. Full variable domain (rest looked up from reference TRBV7-2 and TRBJ2-7): GAGVSQSPSNKVTEKGKDVELRCDPISGHTALYWYRQSLGQGLEFLIYFQGNSAPDKSGLPSDRFSAERTGGSVSTLTIQRTQQEDSAVYLCASSSWSSSYEQYFGPGTRLTVT.